This is a list of T cell receptor beta chains from one sample in a study of shared clonotypes between healthy human individuals. The table came from immunoSEQ multiplex PCR; TCRdb's copy has only in-frame clones and leaves some out. Seen here are 2 million to 2.5 million clones, roughly 92% observed once, and the top ten hold approximately 0.39%. The sample taken for sequencing was naive CD4+ T cells from PBMCs. The receptor set was obtained from a man aged 18 to 29 in good health. Some clones in this sample may be carry-over from other donors' samples. Each CDR3 is given with its conserved first and last residue. D genes are given only for firm matches. Part of the rows lack a size; the others show once, few, many or a class for expanded clones.

D | size | J | V | DNA | CDR3
TRBD2 | . | TRBJ2-5 | TRBV6-5 | TGTGCCAGCAGTCGTGGGACTAGCGGCCAAGAGACCCAGTACTTC | CASSRGTSGQETQYF
TRBD2 | . | TRBJ2-3 | TRBV11-2 | TGTGCCAGCAGCCTTAGCGGGAGCCTCGGGGATACGCAGTATTTT | CASSLSGSLGDTQYF
. | . | TRBJ2-3 | TRBV19 | TGTGCCAGTAGTGTGACGCGGACAGATACGCAGTATTTT | CASSVTRTDTQYF
TRBD1 | . | TRBJ2-7 | TRBV5-1 | TGCGCCAGCACGGACAGGTCCTACGAGCAGTACTTC | CASTDRSYEQYF
. | . | TRBJ1-2 | TRBV29-1 | TGCAGCGTTGAAGGCTTTCAGGGCCAGGGCTACACCTTC | CSVEGFQGQGYTF
TRBD1 | . | TRBJ1-1 | TRBV11-2 | TGTGCCAGCAGCTTAGGAAGAACAGGGGTGTCTGAAGCTTTCTTT | CASSLGRTGVSEAFF
TRBD1 | . | TRBJ1-1 | TRBV12-5 | TGTGCTAGTGGTTTGATACTAGGACAGGGGGCTAAGAACACTGAAGCTTTCTTT | CASGLILGQGAKNTEAFF
TRBD1 | . | TRBJ1-1 | TRBV5-1 | TGCGCCAGCAGCTTGGTAGGGGGCCCCTTGAACACTGAAGCTTTCTTT | CASSLVGGPLNTEAFF
TRBD2 | . | TRBJ2-1 | TRBV7-3 | TGTGCCAGCGGAGAGCCGGGAGGCTCCTACAATGAGCAGTTCTTC | CASGEPGGSYNEQFF
TRBD1 | . | TRBJ2-7 | TRBV13 | TGTGCCAGCAGCTCCCCGGGACAGGGGGCTTACGAGCAGTACTTC | CASSSPGQGAYEQYF
. | . | TRBJ2-3 | TRBV28 | TGTGCCAGCAGTTTCCTACAGGGCAGGTCCACCACAGATACGCAGTATTTT | CASSFLQGRSTTDTQYF
. | . | TRBJ2-2 | TRBV30 | TGTGCCTGGAGTCGGTCCACGATCAGTGCCGGGGAGCTGTTTTTT | CAWSRSTISAGELFF
TRBD1 | few | TRBJ1-1 | TRBV6-1 | TGTGCCAGCACGACAGGGGATATCACTGAAGCTTTCTTT | CASTTGDITEAFF
. | . | TRBJ2-7 | TRBV6-6 | TGTGCCAGCAGTTCCTGGGGCGAGCAGTACTTC | CASSSWGEQYF
. | . | TRBJ1-5 | TRBV19 | TGTGCCAGTAGTATAGTCGGTGGAAATCAGCCCCAGCATTTT | CASSIVGGNQPQHF
TRBD2 | few | TRBJ2-7 | TRBV7-3 | TGTGCCAGCATCCACCTAGCGGGAACCAGATACGAGCAGTACTTC | CASIHLAGTRYEQYF
TRBD2 | . | TRBJ2-1 | TRBV28 | TGTGCCAGCCGCATAGCGGGAGGGGCCTACAATGAGCAGTTCTTC | CASRIAGGAYNEQFF
. | few | TRBJ1-5 | TRBV27 | TGTGCCAGCAGTTTATTGGCGGCAGGGGGCAATCAGCCCCAGCATTTT | CASSLLAAGGNQPQHF
TRBD1 | . | TRBJ1-1 | TRBV6-5 | TGTGCCAGCAGGCAGACAGGGGTTAACAAAGCTTTCTTT | CASRQTGVNKAFF
. | . | TRBJ1-5 | TRBV28 | TGTGCCAGCAGTGGGACACTTAGTCAGCCCCAGCATTTT | CASSGTLSQPQHF
. | . | TRBJ1-1 | TRBV5-1 | TGCGCCAGCAGCTTGGTTTACCTGGACACTGAAGCTTTCTTT | CASSLVYLDTEAFF
. | once | TRBJ2-2 | TRBV11-2 | TGTGCCAGCAGCCCCTTTAGGCGGACGGTGAACACCGGGGAGCTGTTTTTT | CASSPFRRTVNTGELFF
TRBD2 | . | TRBJ2-7 | TRBV28 | TGTGCCAGCAGTAAGGGACTAGCGGTACGTGAGCAGTACTTC | CASSKGLAVREQYF
TRBD2 | . | TRBJ2-7 | TRBV7-3 | TGTGCCAGCAGCTTAGTCGCCGCGGGAGGGCACGAGCAGTACTTC | CASSLVAAGGHEQYF
. | . | TRBJ1-1 | TRBV9 | TGTGCCAGCAGCCGGGACACGGCGGGAACTGAAGCTTTCTTT | CASSRDTAGTEAFF
TRBD2 | . | TRBJ2-1 | TRBV28 | TGTGCCAGCAACGCCCTAGCGGACTACAATGAGCAGTTCTTC | CASNALADYNEQFF
TRBD2 | . | TRBJ2-5 | TRBV19 | TGTGCCAGTAGTTCCGGAGGACTAGCCCGCGAGACCCAGTACTTC | CASSSGGLARETQYF
TRBD2 | . | TRBJ2-2 | TRBV27 | TGTGCCAGCAGTTTATGGGGCGGGGGGAACACCGGGGAGCTGTTTTTT | CASSLWGGGNTGELFF
. | . | TRBJ2-1 | TRBV6-6 | TGTGCCAGCAGGGGCCCGGGCAATGAGCAGTTCTTC | CASRGPGNEQFF
. | . | TRBJ2-1 | TRBV10-3 | TGTGCCATATGGGACACCAGCTCCTACAATGAGCAGTTCTTC | CAIWDTSSYNEQFF
TRBD2 | few | TRBJ2-1 | TRBV7-3 | TGTGCCAGCAGCTCCGGGACTAGCGGGTACAATGAGCAGTTCTTC | CASSSGTSGYNEQFF
TRBD1 | once | TRBJ1-2 | TRBV29-1 | TGCAGCGTGAGACAGGGTTTAACGTACGGCTACACCTTC | CSVRQGLTYGYTF
. | . | TRBJ1-2 | TRBV19 | TGTGCCAGTAGTGGAGAAGGTGGCTACACCTTC | CASSGEGGYTF
. | . | TRBJ1-4 | TRBV30 | TGTGCCTGGAGTGAGGCTACGGAACTGTTTTTT | CAWSEATELFF
TRBD2 | . | TRBJ2-5 | TRBV30 | TGTGCCTGGACAACTGGACTAGCGGCGGAGACCCAGTACTTC | CAWTTGLAAETQYF
TRBD1 | . | TRBJ2-4 | TRBV7-8 | TGTGCCAGCAGCCTTTCCCGGACAGGAGCCAAAAACATTCAGTACTTC | CASSLSRTGAKNIQYF